Sequencing of this T cell receptor (beta chain) was carried out in a study of graft-versus-host responses after intestinal transplantation. Study summary: Recipients across the board were started on anti-thymocyte globulin induction, then kept on tacrolimus and steroids for around three years.

TCRdb's table, derived via immunoSEQ multiplex PCR, lists solely in-frame clones and lacks some. The sample consists of roughly 25,000 clones, 40% of them appearing once. V shed 3 bases, J shed 6 bases, and the junction held 11 bases outside the gene matches. Germline V CDR1 and CDR2: SGHVS, FNYEAQ. CDR3 size: 15 residues. Whole-study findings and limits: Investigators detected GvH clones in recipient marrow, with some emerging earlier in ileum or blood.

This specimen consisted of alloreactive CD4+ T cells from a mixed lymphocyte reaction culture, obtained before intestinal transplant. The sample's subset: CFSE-low proliferating T cells sorted from roughly six-day pre-transplant mixed lymphocyte reaction (GvH or HvG direction). The chain joins TRBV7-6 to TRBJ2-7; 7 positions match TRBD1. This receptor was taken from a human patient who received an intestinal transplant. DNA of the CDR3: TGTGCCAGCAGCTTCCGACTTCCGGGACAGAGCGAGCAGTACTTC. This translates into CASSFRLPGQSEQYF.